These 2 T cell receptor beta chains came from one sample sequenced in a study of shared clonotypes between healthy human individuals (dated by TCRdb to about 2020). The library was produced with the immunoSEQ multiplex PCR assay. Drawn from immuneACCESS, this table holds only the in-frame rearrangements with V and J called that TCRdb kept. Clones are partly lost; checked studies trace under half to an unresolved V gene and leave the rest unexplained. The sample contains about 1 million clones, 75% of them found a single time. The ten biggest clones cover roughly 1.5% of the sample. The sample taken for sequencing was memory CD4+ T cells sorted from blood. This specimen's cell subset or site label, interpreted: CD45RA-negative fraction. These receptors came from a man between 18 and 35 years old in good health.

The chain carries TRBV7-3 and TRBJ2-5; 9 bases match TRBD1. The CDR3 has 13 amino acids. From germline, CDR1 is SGHTA and CDR2 FQGTGA. The trim removed 1 base at V and 10 bases at J, leaving 4 bases unmatched. CDR3 region: CASSLKGQGGQYF. CDR3 coding DNA: TGTGCCAGCAGCTTAAAGGGACAGGGCGGCCAGTACTTC.

This clone was seen a few times. The V gene is TRBV6-1, the J gene TRBJ1-6; 7 nucleotides line up with TRBD1. CDR1 is MNHNS and CDR2 is SASEGT in the germline V gene. Trimming took 0 bases from V and 11 from J; bases not matched to a gene: 10. This CDR3 comprises 16 residues. CDR3 sequence reads: CASSEAEGASFAPLHF. The CDR3 region has the DNA TGTGCCAGCAGTGAAGCTGAGGGGGCGAGTTTCGCACCCCTCCACTTT.